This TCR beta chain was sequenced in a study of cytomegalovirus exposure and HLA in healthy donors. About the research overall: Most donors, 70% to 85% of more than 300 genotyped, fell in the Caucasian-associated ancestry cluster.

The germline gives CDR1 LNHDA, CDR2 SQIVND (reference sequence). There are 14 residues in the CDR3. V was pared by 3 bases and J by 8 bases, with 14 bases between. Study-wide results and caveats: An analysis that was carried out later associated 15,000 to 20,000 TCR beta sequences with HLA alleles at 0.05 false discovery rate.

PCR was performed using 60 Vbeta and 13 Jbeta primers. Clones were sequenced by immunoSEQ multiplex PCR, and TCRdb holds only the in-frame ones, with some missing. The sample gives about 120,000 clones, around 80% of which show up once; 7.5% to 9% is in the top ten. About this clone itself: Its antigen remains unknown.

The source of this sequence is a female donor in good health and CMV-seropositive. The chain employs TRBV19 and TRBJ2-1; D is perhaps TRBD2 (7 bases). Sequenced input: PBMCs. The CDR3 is CASSIARGLDEQFF. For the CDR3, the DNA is TGTGCCAGTAGTATTGCGCGGGGGCTGGATGAGCAGTTCTTC. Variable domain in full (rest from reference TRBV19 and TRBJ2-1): DGGITQSPKYLFRKEGQNVTLSCEQNLNHDAMYWYRQDPGQGLRLIYYSQIVNDFQKGDIAEGYSVSREKKESFPLTVTSAQKNPTAFYLCASSIARGLDEQFFGPGTRLTVL.